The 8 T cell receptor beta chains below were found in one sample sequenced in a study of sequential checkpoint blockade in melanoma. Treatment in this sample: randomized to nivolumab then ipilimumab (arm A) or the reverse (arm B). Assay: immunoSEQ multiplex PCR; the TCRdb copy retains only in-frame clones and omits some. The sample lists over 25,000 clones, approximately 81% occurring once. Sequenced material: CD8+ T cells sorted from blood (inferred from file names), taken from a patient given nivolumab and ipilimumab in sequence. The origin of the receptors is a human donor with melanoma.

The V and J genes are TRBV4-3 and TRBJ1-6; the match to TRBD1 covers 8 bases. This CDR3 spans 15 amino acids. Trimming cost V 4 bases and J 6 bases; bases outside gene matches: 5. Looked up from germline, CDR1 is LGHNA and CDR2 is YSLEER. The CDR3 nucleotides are TGCGCCAGCAGCCGACTACAGGGGGGTAATTCACCCCTCCACTTT. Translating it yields CASSRLQGGNSPLHF.

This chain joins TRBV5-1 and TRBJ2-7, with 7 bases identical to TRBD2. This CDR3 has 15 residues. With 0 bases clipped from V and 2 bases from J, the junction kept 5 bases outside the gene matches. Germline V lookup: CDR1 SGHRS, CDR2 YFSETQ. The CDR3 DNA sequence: TGCGCCAGCAGCTTGGGAGTCGGGAGGACCTACGAGCAGTACTTC. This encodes CASSLGVGRTYEQYF.

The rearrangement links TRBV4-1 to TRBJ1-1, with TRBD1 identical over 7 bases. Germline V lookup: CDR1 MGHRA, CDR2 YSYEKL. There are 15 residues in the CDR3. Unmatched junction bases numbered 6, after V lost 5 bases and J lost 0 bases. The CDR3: CASSARDSMNTEAFF. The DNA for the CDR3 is TGCGCCAGCAGCGCCCGGGACAGTATGAACACTGAAGCTTTCTTT.

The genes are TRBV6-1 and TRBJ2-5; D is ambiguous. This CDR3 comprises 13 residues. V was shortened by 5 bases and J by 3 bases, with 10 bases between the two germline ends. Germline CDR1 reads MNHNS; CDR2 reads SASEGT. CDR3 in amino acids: CASSRSGKETQYF. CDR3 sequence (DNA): TGTGCCAGCAGTAGATCAGGTAAAGAGACCCAGTACTTC.

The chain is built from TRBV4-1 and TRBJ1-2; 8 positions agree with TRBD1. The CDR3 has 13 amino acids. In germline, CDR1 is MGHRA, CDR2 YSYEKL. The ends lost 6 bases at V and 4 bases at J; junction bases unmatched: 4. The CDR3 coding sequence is TGCGCCAGCAGAACAGACAGGGGCTATGGCTACACCTTC. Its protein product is CASRTDRGYGYTF.

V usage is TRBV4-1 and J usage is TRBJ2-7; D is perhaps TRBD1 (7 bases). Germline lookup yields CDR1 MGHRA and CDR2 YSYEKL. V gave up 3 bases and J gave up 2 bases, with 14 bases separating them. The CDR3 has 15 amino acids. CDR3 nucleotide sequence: TGCGCCAGCAGCCAGCCAGGGGGGACCACCTACGAGCAGTACTTC. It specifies CASSQPGGTTYEQYF.

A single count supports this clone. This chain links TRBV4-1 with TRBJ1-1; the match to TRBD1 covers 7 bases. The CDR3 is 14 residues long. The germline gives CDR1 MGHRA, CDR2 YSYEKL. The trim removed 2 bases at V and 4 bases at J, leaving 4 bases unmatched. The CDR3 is CASSQRAGGTEAFF. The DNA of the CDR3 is TGCGCCAGCAGCCAAAGGGCAGGGGGCACTGAAGCTTTCTTT.

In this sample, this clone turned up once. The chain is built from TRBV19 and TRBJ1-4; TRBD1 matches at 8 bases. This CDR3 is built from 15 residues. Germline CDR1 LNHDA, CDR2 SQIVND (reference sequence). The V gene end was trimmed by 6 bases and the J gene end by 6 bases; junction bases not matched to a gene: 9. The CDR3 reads CASSPDRGLHEKLFF. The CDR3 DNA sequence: TGTGCCAGTAGCCCTGACAGGGGTCTACATGAAAAACTGTTTTTT.